This T cell receptor (beta chain) was captured in a study of T-cell memory formation after mild COVID-19. Per germline, CDR1 LNHDA and CDR2 SQIVND (reference sequence). The CDR3 runs to 18 residues. The J segment lost 4 bases and the V segment lost 6 bases, leaving 15 bases of the junction unmatched. TCRdb analysed the 5' RACE reads with MiXCR anew, one entry per CDR3 protein. The repertoire has roughly 500,000 distinct CDR3 sequences, roughly 20% of them found once; the top ten carry 12%. Points on this clonotype: Antigen: not known.

Overall study results and limits: Most CD4+ clones that shrank were in CM and EM, while CD8+ ones turned up in EMRA.

The genes are TRBV19 and TRBJ1-2, with 12 positions matching TRBD1. This receptor was identified in an adult woman who had mild COVID-19 (a few samples of this study predate the infection). Cell type and time point are not known. The material sequenced was PBMCs or a T cell subset sorted from them (not recorded which). Here the CDR3 DNA reads TGTGCCAGTAGATTGTCCGGGACAGGGGGCCCCGGGGGCTATGGCTACACCTTC. Amino acids: CASRLSGTGGPGGYGYTF.